These 26 T cell receptor beta chains came from one sample sequenced in a study of T-cell memory formation after mild COVID-19. MiXCR, applied by TCRdb to the 5' RACE reads, yields one record per CDR3 protein. The table has 560,000 or so distinct CDR3 sequences, roughly 17% seen once. Sequencing was done on a sample of PBMCs or a T cell subset sorted from them (not recorded which). These receptors were collected from an adult woman who had mild COVID-19 (a few samples of this study predate the infection). Cell type and time point are not known.

The chain combines TRBV12-3 or TRBV12-4 with TRBJ2-3; 9 bases map to TRBD2. The CDR3 runs 16 residues. V shed 6 bases and J 1 base; nucleotides not matched to a gene: 8. Here the CDR3 reads CASSPLGGGGTDTQYF. In DNA form, the CDR3 reads TGTGCCAGCAGCCCCCTGGGCGGGGGGGGCACAGATACGCAGTATTTT.

This clonotype was seen a few times. V and J are TRBV6-5 and TRBJ2-1; tentatively, D is TRBD1 (5 bases). Between the trimmed V and J ends, which lost 6 bases and 0 bases, there was a span of 12 bases. The germline gives CDR1 MNHEY, CDR2 SVGAGI. The CDR3 consists of 15 residues. The CDR3 DNA reads as TGTGCCAGCAGCCAAGGGGCTACCTCCTACAATGAGCAGTTCTTC. The encoded protein is CASSQGATSYNEQFF.

The chain combines TRBV7-2 with TRBJ2-5, with D unresolved. Germline V gene data show CDR1 as SGHTA and CDR2 as FQGNSA. The V gene lost 1 base and the J gene lost 7 bases, with 13 bases spanning the gap. The CDR3 covers 14 residues. CDR3 in DNA: TGTGCCAGCAGCTTAGGGCCCGAAAAGAGGACCCAGTACTTC. Translation gives CASSLGPEKRTQYF.

V gene TRBV5-1 combines with J gene TRBJ1-6; D perhaps matches TRBD1 (5 bases). The germline gives CDR1 SGHRS, CDR2 YFSETQ. V lost 0 bases and J lost 6, with 13 bases in between. This CDR3 region has 16 residues. The CDR3, as DNA: TGCGCCAGCAGCTTGGGGCCGACAGAGGGTAATTCACCCCTCCACTTT. Protein: CASSLGPTEGNSPLHF.

The chain joins TRBV13 to TRBJ2-7; D possibly corresponds to TRBD2 (5 bases). V was clipped by 3 bases and J by 3 bases, with 15 bases between them. Looked up from germline, CDR1 is PRHDT and CDR2 is FYEKMQ (reference sequence). The CDR3 consists of 15 residues. Here the CDR3 reads CASSLRVFGNYEQYF. DNA of the CDR3: TGTGCCAGCAGCTTGAGGGTTTTTGGGAACTACGAGCAGTACTTC.

This clonotype was picked up many times. The chain uses TRBV5-1 and TRBJ2-2; perhaps TRBD2 as D (5 bases). The CDR3 is 16 amino acids. Trimming took off 0 bases at V and 2 bases at J, with 11 bases between the two ends. Germline CDR1 SGHRS, CDR2 YFSETQ. The CDR3 here is CASSLVPGINTGELFF. The CDR3 DNA reads as TGCGCCAGCAGCTTGGTCCCGGGAATTAACACCGGGGAGCTGTTTTTT.

This clonotype was seen only a few times. The chain combines TRBV7-9 with TRBJ2-1; TRBD2 is a possible D gene (5 bases). CDR1 is SEHNR, CDR2 FQNEAQ, per germline (reference sequence). The ends were cut back, 5 bases at V and 2 bases at J, with 19 bases in the middle. The CDR3 spans 17 residues. CDR3 residues: CASSVSGEGQAYNEQFF. CDR3 DNA: TGTGCCAGCAGCGTATCCGGAGAGGGCCAAGCCTACAATGAGCAGTTCTTC.

This clonotype was seen more than once but under ten times. V and J are TRBV7-9 and TRBJ2-1; TRBD2 matches 12 bases. The CDR3 length is 15 residues. V trimming: 1 base; J trimming: 8 bases; junction bases outside the gene matches: 3. Per germline, CDR1 SEHNR and CDR2 FQNEAQ (reference sequence). CDR3 sequence: CASSLDRLAGDEQFF. The CDR3, as DNA: TGTGCCAGCAGCTTAGACAGACTAGCGGGAGATGAGCAGTTCTTC.

This clonotype was found a few times. The J gene is TRBJ1-5, the V gene TRBV19; tentative D call: TRBD1 (6 bases). CDR1 and CDR2 from the germline V gene are LNHDA and SQIVND (reference sequence). The CDR3 length is 13 residues. Trimming pared 9 bases from V and 4 bases from J, leaving 13 bases between. The CDR3: CASTDRQNQPQHF. As DNA, the CDR3 is TGTGCCAGCACCGACAGGCAAAATCAGCCCCAGCATTTT.

The V and J genes are TRBV4-2 and TRBJ2-7; the match to TRBD1 covers 9 bases. The length of the CDR3 is 17 residues. Unmatched junction bases numbered 8, after V lost 0 bases and J lost 2 bases. Germline V gene sequence: CDR1 LGHNA, CDR2 YNFKEQ. The CDR3 coding sequence is TGTGCCAGCAGCCAAGATTGGACAGGGGTTAGGCCCTACGAGCAGTACTTC. It translates to CASSQDWTGVRPYEQYF.

Many counts were recorded for this clonotype. The chain uses TRBV7-6 and TRBJ1-1; 7 bases align to TRBD1. Per the germline V gene, CDR1 is SGHVS and CDR2 is FNYEAQ. The CDR3 contains 13 residues. V lost 4 bases, J lost 8 bases, and 7 bases stayed unmatched. CDR3 sequence: CASSSRQDREAFF. The CDR3 DNA reads as TGTGCCAGCAGCTCTCGCCAGGACAGGGAAGCTTTCTTT.

This chain links TRBV7-3 with TRBJ1-1; 11 bases agree with TRBD1. Per germline, CDR1 SGHTA and CDR2 FQGTGA. V lost 4 bases and J lost 6; bases outside the gene matches: 10. The length of the CDR3 is 16 residues. DNA of the CDR3: TGTGCCAGCAGCTCCGGACAGGGGGCGGGGTGGGCTGAAGCTTTCTTT. Translating gives CASSSGQGAGWAEAFF.

This clonotype was found many times. V and J are TRBV18 and TRBJ1-1, with D maybe TRBD1 (5 bases). Germline-derived CDR1 and CDR2 are KGHSH and LQKENI. V shed 5 bases and J shed 14 bases, with 18 bases lying between them. This CDR3 is 12 amino acids long. The CDR3 nucleotides are TGTGCCAGCTCAACCGGGGCGGGACCCGGGTTCTTT. Protein: CASSTGAGPGFF.

This sequence joins TRBV3-1 and TRBJ2-1; no reliable D call. CDR1 LGHDT and CDR2 YNNKEL come from the germline V gene (reference sequence). This CDR3 contains 15 residues. V was pared by 1 base and J by 3 bases, with 10 bases between. This CDR3 is CASSQGVGHYNEQFF. DNA of the CDR3: TGTGCCAGCAGCCAAGGGGTCGGCCACTACAATGAGCAGTTCTTC.

This clonotype was counted a few times. The chain couples TRBV6-4 to TRBJ2-4; the D is unclear. CDR1 and CDR2 (germline): MRHNA, SNTAGT. This CDR3 contains 15 residues. Trimming shortened V by 6 bases and J by 0 bases, and 12 bases separated the two germline ends. The CDR3 reads CASSPDGLAKNIQYF. The CDR3 nucleotides are TGTGCCAGCAGCCCGGACGGATTAGCCAAAAACATTCAGTACTTC.

This clonotype was counted a few times. The genes are TRBV29-1 and TRBJ2-7; a weak D match, TRBD2 (5 bases). V lost 6 bases to trimming and J lost 5 bases, with 14 bases between them. Germline CDR1 SQVTM, CDR2 ANQGSEA. The CDR3 is made up of 12 amino acids. The CDR3 DNA sequence: TGCAGCGTCGTGGCGGGCCCCCACGAGCAGTACTTC. It translates to CSVVAGPHEQYF.

This clonotype turned up a few times. The J gene is TRBJ1-6, the V gene TRBV20-1, with 7 bases fitting TRBD1. Per germline, CDR1 DFQATT and CDR2 SNEGSKA (reference sequence). V trimming: 1 base; J trimming: 5 bases; junction bases outside the gene matches: 5. This CDR3 is 15 amino acids long. The CDR3 sequence is CSARGGTDNNSPLHF. DNA of the CDR3: TGCAGTGCTAGAGGGGGGACAGATAATAATTCACCCCTCCACTTT.

This clonotype was counted between two and nine times. This sequence joins TRBV14 and TRBJ2-1; a weak D match, TRBD1 (6 bases). Germline values: CDR1 SGHDN, CDR2 FVKESK. CDR3 length: 16 residues. V lost 2 bases to trimming and J lost 1 base, with 12 bases between them. The chain's CDR3 is CASSQLFGQSYNEQFF. The CDR3 DNA reads as TGTGCCAGCAGCCAATTATTCGGACAGTCCTACAATGAGCAGTTCTTC.

The sample holds a few counts of this clonotype. The chain employs TRBV18 and TRBJ1-5; D perhaps matches TRBD1 (5 bases). Trimming removed 2 bases from V and 4 bases from J, with 12 bases in between. CDR1 and CDR2 (germline): KGHSH, LQKENI. This CDR3 has 15 amino acids. The CDR3 nucleotides are TGTGCCAGCTCACCAGCGACAGACTTAAATCAGCCCCAGCATTTT. Protein: CASSPATDLNQPQHF.

This clonotype was detected a few times. Here the CDR3 reads CASSPSQFANTGELFF. The DNA for the CDR3 is TGTGCCAGCTCACCGTCACAGTTCGCGAACACCGGGGAGCTGTTTTTT. This chain links TRBV18 with TRBJ2-2; D unresolved. The CDR3 is made up of 16 amino acids. Germline V gene data show CDR1 as KGHSH and CDR2 as LQKENI. The germline V and J ends were trimmed by 3 bases and 0 bases, with 11 bases remaining between them. The full variable domain, in which reference TRBV18 and TRBJ2-2 provide the parts outside the CDR3, is NAGVMQNPRHLVRRRGQEARLRCSPMKGHSHVYWYRQLPEEGLKFMVYLQKENIIDESGMPKERFSAEFPKEGPSILRIQQVVRGDSAAYFCASSPSQFANTGELFFGEGSRLTVL.

This clonotype has more than one count but fewer than ten. This sequence joins TRBV12-3 or TRBV12-4 and TRBJ2-1; D is possibly TRBD1 (6 bases). Trimming left V 6 bases short and J 1 base short, with 7 bases between. The CDR3 consists of 13 residues. The CDR3 region has the DNA TGTGCCAGCAGGACAGGTTCCTACAATGAGCAGTTCTTC. It is translated as CASRTGSYNEQFF.

This chain connects TRBV5-1 to TRBJ2-7; TRBD1 matches 7 bases. V lost 4 bases, J lost 7 bases, and 5 bases stayed unmatched. Germline CDR1 reads SGHRS; CDR2 reads YFSETQ. CDR3 size: 12 residues. The CDR3 loop is CASSRGRGEQYF. The CDR3 region has the DNA TGCGCCAGCAGCAGGGGGCGCGGAGAGCAGTACTTC.

The V call is TRBV12-3 or TRBV12-4, the J call TRBJ2-4; D is possibly TRBD2 (6 bases). V lost 8 bases, J lost 0 bases, and 14 bases lay in between. The CDR3 totals 15 residues. The CDR3 sequence is CASGLAVLAKNIQYF. CDR3 bases: TGTGCCAGCGGGTTAGCGGTCCTAGCCAAAAACATTCAGTACTTC.

In its sample, this clonotype was seen many times. This chain joins TRBV20-1 and TRBJ1-1; the D gene is possibly TRBD1 (5 bases). This CDR3 has 13 residues. Germline values: CDR1 DFQATT, CDR2 SNEGSKA (reference sequence). Trimming took off 7 bases at V and 3 bases at J, with 15 bases between the two ends. The CDR3 loop reads CSVKGTADTEAFF. CDR3 nucleotide sequence: TGCAGTGTTAAAGGGACTGCCGACACTGAAGCTTTCTTT.

V is TRBV20-1 and J is TRBJ1-4, with D maybe TRBD1 (5 bases). Trimming left V 3 bases short and J 6 bases short, with 20 bases between. The CDR3 extends over 16 amino acids. Germline CDR1 reads DFQATT; CDR2 reads SNEGSKA (reference sequence). The chain's CDR3 is CSASPRGGGGYEKLFF. CDR3 nucleotide sequence: TGCAGTGCTAGTCCCCGGGGAGGTGGGGGATATGAAAAACTGTTTTTT.

This clonotype came up a few times. This rearrangement joins TRBV6-2 or TRBV6-3 to TRBJ1-1; D call uncertain. This CDR3 has 14 residues. Germline V lookup: CDR1 MNHEY, CDR2 SVGEGT. Trimming removed 6 bases from V and 0 bases from J, with 11 bases in between. The CDR3 is CASRGLALNTEAFF. The CDR3 DNA sequence: TGTGCCAGCAGGGGCTTGGCGTTGAACACTGAAGCTTTCTTT.